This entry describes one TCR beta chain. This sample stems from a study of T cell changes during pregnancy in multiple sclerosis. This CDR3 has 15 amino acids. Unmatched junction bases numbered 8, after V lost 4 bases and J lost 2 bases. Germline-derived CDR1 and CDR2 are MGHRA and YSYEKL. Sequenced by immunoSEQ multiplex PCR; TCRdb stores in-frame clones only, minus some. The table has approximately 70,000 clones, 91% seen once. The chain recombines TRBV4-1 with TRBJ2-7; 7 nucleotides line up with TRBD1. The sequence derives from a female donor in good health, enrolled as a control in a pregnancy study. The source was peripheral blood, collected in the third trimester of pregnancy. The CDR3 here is CASSRIDRETYEQYF. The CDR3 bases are TGCGCCAGCAGCCGCATAGACAGGGAGACCTACGAGCAGTACTTC.